Following are 22 T cell receptor beta chains from one sample sequenced in a study of beta chain features in type 1 diabetes. Broader study findings: TCRB CDR3s from Type 1 diabetes patients were moderately but significantly shorter in all four CD4+ subsets.

Every bit of the isolated RNA underwent reverse transcription, so sequencing read expressed TCRB transcripts. Sequencing was performed with immunoSEQ multiplex PCR; in TCRdb, only in-frame clones are kept and a portion is missing. This table holds fewer than 300,000 clones, roughly a tenth found once. What these receptors recognize is not known. Sequences were obtained from naive CD4+ T cells from blood. These TCRs come from a man aged 25-40 years with type 1 diabetes.

The chain links TRBV10-3 to TRBJ2-5; 10 bases fit TRBD2. J gave up 1 base and V 1 base, and 3 bases lay outside the gene matches. The CDR3 consists of 16 residues. Germline assignment: CDR1 ENHRY and CDR2 SYGVKD. The CDR3 region has the DNA TGTGCCATCAGTGAGTGGGCTAGCGGGGGCCAAGAGACCCAGTACTTC. Its translation is CAISEWASGGQETQYF.

This clone was picked up a small number of times. The J gene is TRBJ2-6, the V gene TRBV30; D is unclear. The V and J ends lost 3 bases and 4 bases respectively, with 10 bases between them. The CDR3 sequence is 14 residues long. The germline gives CDR1 GTSNPN, CDR2 SVGIG (reference sequence). Here the CDR3 DNA reads TGTGCCTGGAGCGCAGGTACAGGGGCCAACGTCCTGACTTTC. This encodes CAWSAGTGANVLTF.

Only a few counts were recorded for this clone. The chain employs TRBV28 and TRBJ2-7; D gene uncertain. V gave up 4 bases and J gave up 7 bases, with 17 bases separating them. CDR1 and CDR2 (germline): MDHEN, SYDVKM. This CDR3 has 14 residues. This chain's CDR3 is CASSSETSFGEQYF. CDR3 bases: TGTGCCAGCAGTTCAGAGACTTCCTTCGGGGAGCAGTACTTC. Full variable domain (outside the CDR3, taken from reference TRBV28 and TRBJ2-7): DVKVTQSSRYLVKRTGEKVFLECVQDMDHENMFWYRQDPGLGLRLIYFSYDVKMKEKGDIPEGYSVSREKKERFSLILESASTNQTSMYLCASSSETSFGEQYFGPGTRLTVT.

The V and J genes are TRBV29-1 and TRBJ1-2; no firm D call. V was pared by 3 bases and J by 6 bases, with 11 bases between. From germline, CDR1 is SQVTM and CDR2 ANQGSEA. The CDR3 consists of 12 residues. The CDR3 coding sequence is TGCAGCGTTGAGTACAGCCTCGATGGCTACACCTTC. It specifies CSVEYSLDGYTF.

Only a few counts were recorded for this clone. The genes are TRBV9 and TRBJ2-7; D might be TRBD1 (6 bases). The CDR3 is 12 residues long. Between the trimmed V and J ends, which lost 3 bases and 4 bases, there was a span of 8 bases. CDR1 is SGDLS and CDR2 is YYNGEE in the germline V gene. The CDR3 nucleotides read TGTGCCAGCAGCGCTACAGGGTACGAGCAGTACTTC. Its protein is CASSATGYEQYF.

This clone was observed a few times. The chain uses TRBV2 and TRBJ1-6; 7 bases agree with TRBD1. Germline loops: CDR1 SNHLY, CDR2 FYNNEI. V dropped 3 bases and J dropped 13; count of bases not matched to a gene: 9. CDR3 length: 14 residues. In nucleotides, the CDR3 is TGTGCCAGCAGTGATTTGACAGGGAGCTCCCCCCTCCACTTT. Its protein product is CASSDLTGSSPLHF.

The chain's CDR3 is CASSPLAGGPNEQFF. CDR3 DNA: TGTGCCAGCTCACCATTAGCGGGGGGGCCGAATGAGCAGTTCTTC. V gene TRBV18 combines with J gene TRBJ2-1; 11 nucleotides line up with TRBD2. The CDR3 is 15 amino acids. Germline CDR1 is KGHSH and CDR2 is LQKENI. With V trimmed by 2 bases and J by 7 bases, 4 bases remained unmatched.

This clone showed up just a few times. The V and J genes are TRBV7-8 and TRBJ1-1, with D unresolved. Germline values: CDR1 SGHVS, CDR2 FQNEAQ. V was cut by 1 base and J by 3 bases, with 15 bases left in between. CDR3 size: 16 residues. The CDR3 DNA reads as TGTGCCAGCAGCTTAGAATTAGCGGCACTGGACACTGAAGCTTTCTTT. The encoded protein is CASSLELAALDTEAFF.

This sequence joins TRBV4-1 and TRBJ2-1; D possibly corresponds to TRBD1 (6 bases). V was cut by 3 bases and J by 9 bases, with 15 bases left in between. Germline V gives CDR1 MGHRA, CDR2 YSYEKL. This CDR3 region has 14 residues. CDR3 in DNA: TGCGCCAGCAGCCACCAGGGGAATAGGGGTGAGCAGTTCTTC. Translation gives CASSHQGNRGEQFF.

There are a few counts of this clone. This chain uses TRBV7-3 with TRBJ1-3; TRBD1 agrees at 10 bases. CDR1 and CDR2 from the germline V gene are SGHTA and FQGTGA. V was pared by 5 bases and J by 4 bases, with 5 bases of the junction left unmatched. This CDR3 is 15 amino acids long. The CDR3 DNA follows: TGTGCCAGCAGCCCCGGGACAGGGGTCGGAAACACCATATATTTT. As protein: CASSPGTGVGNTIYF.

This clone showed up just a few times. The chain links TRBV27 to TRBJ1-2; no firm D call. Trimming left V 6 bases short and J 5 bases short, with 16 bases between. The CDR3 loop spans 14 amino acids. The germline CDR1 and CDR2 sequences are MNHEY and SMNVEV (reference sequence). As DNA, the CDR3 is TGTGCCAGCAGCCCTCGGGGAGGGTCGTATGGCTACACCTTC. Its protein is CASSPRGGSYGYTF.

This chain connects TRBV7-3 to TRBJ2-1; D is ambiguous. CDR1 is SGHTA and CDR2 is FQGTGA in the germline V gene. V gave up 2 bases and J gave up 3 bases, with 8 bases separating them. The CDR3 has 14 amino acids. CDR3 sequence (DNA): TGTGCCAGCAGCTTACTGCCGGGCTACAATGAGCAGTTCTTC. Protein: CASSLLPGYNEQFF.

This chain connects TRBV10-2 to TRBJ2-7; 9 bases map to TRBD1. V lost 6 bases and J lost 3; bases outside the gene matches: 3. Germline V gene data show CDR1 as WSHSY and CDR2 as SAAADI. The CDR3 runs 13 residues. The DNA for the CDR3 is TGCGCCAGCAGCGGACAGGGGATCTACGAGCAGTACTTC. Translating it yields CASSGQGIYEQYF.

This clone came up a few times. The V and J genes are TRBV12-5 and TRBJ2-2; perhaps TRBD1 as D (7 bases). V was pared by 3 bases and J by 3 bases, with 14 bases between. The CDR3 spans 16 residues. Germline values: CDR1 LGHNT, CDR2 FRNRAP. The CDR3 protein is CASGFLTGRYTGELFF. CDR3 coding DNA: TGTGCTAGTGGTTTCTTGACAGGGAGGTACACCGGGGAGCTGTTTTTT.

V usage is TRBV20-1 and J usage is TRBJ1-1; 7 nucleotides match TRBD1. V was pared by 6 bases and J by 12 bases, with 10 bases of the junction left unmatched. The germline V gene encodes CDR1 DFQATT and CDR2 SNEGSKA (reference sequence). The CDR3 covers 11 residues. The CDR3 coding sequence is TGCAGTGCCAGAACAGGGGTAAAAACTTTCTTT. As protein: CSARTGVKTFF.

The rearrangement joins TRBV9 to TRBJ2-3; perhaps TRBD2 as D (6 bases). The V gene lost 1 base and the J gene lost 6 bases, with 12 bases spanning the gap. This CDR3 contains 14 residues. Germline lookup yields CDR1 SGDLS and CDR2 YYNGEE. CDR3 coding DNA: TGTGCCAGCAGCGTAATGGGACTCAGGGATACGCAGTATTTT. Its translation: CASSVMGLRDTQYF.

This clone was observed a few times. V usage is TRBV7-3 and J usage is TRBJ2-3; possibly TRBD1 for D (5 bases). V was shortened by 2 bases and J by 3 bases, with 9 bases between the two germline ends. The length of the CDR3 is 14 residues. Germline V gene data show CDR1 as SGHTA and CDR2 as FQGTGA. The CDR3 loop is CASSLSGATDTQYF. CDR3 DNA sequence: TGTGCCAGCAGCTTATCTGGGGCTACAGATACGCAGTATTTT.

This clone was observed a handful of times. This chain links TRBV4-2 with TRBJ1-4; 8 positions match TRBD1. V trimming: 0 bases; J trimming: 4 bases; junction bases outside the gene matches: 7. Germline V gives CDR1 LGHNA, CDR2 YNFKEQ. The CDR3 contains 17 residues. This CDR3 reads CASSQDPLTGVNEKLFF. The CDR3 coding sequence is TGTGCCAGCAGCCAAGATCCTTTGACAGGGGTTAATGAAAAACTGTTTTTT.

The genes are TRBV30 and TRBJ1-5, with D possibly matching TRBD1 (5 bases). The CDR3 has 14 amino acids. Germline V gene sequence: CDR1 GTSNPN, CDR2 SVGIG (reference sequence). Deletions cut 0 bases from V and 7 bases from J, with 13 bases between. Here the CDR3 reads CAWSVIGAGQPQHF. Here the CDR3 DNA reads TGTGCCTGGAGTGTTATAGGGGCCGGACAGCCCCAGCATTTT.

This clone appeared a few times. This chain uses TRBV30 with TRBJ1-1; possibly TRBD1 for D (6 bases). CDR1 and CDR2 (germline): GTSNPN, SVGIG (reference sequence). This CDR3 spans 13 amino acids. V lost 5 bases, J lost 1 base, and 11 bases lay in between. The DNA of the CDR3 is TGTGCCTGGGTCGGACAGCCGAACACTGAAGCTTTCTTT. It codes for CAWVGQPNTEAFF.

This sequence joins TRBV7-9 and TRBJ1-3; no definite D call. V lost 5 bases to trimming and J lost 6 bases, with 8 bases between them. Germline V lookup: CDR1 SEHNR, CDR2 FQNEAQ (reference sequence). The CDR3 runs 12 residues. The CDR3 loop reads CASSLGENTIYF. In nucleotides, the CDR3 is TGTGCCAGCAGCCTCGGGGAAAACACCATATATTTT.

The rearrangement links TRBV5-1 to TRBJ1-1, with D unclear. CDR1 SGHRS and CDR2 YFSETQ come from the germline V gene. The CDR3 is 14 residues long. V lost 0 bases to trimming and J lost 4 bases, with 10 bases between them. The CDR3, as DNA: TGCGCCAGCAGCTTGGAAGGCCGGGGCACTGAAGCTTTCTTT. This gives the protein CASSLEGRGTEAFF.